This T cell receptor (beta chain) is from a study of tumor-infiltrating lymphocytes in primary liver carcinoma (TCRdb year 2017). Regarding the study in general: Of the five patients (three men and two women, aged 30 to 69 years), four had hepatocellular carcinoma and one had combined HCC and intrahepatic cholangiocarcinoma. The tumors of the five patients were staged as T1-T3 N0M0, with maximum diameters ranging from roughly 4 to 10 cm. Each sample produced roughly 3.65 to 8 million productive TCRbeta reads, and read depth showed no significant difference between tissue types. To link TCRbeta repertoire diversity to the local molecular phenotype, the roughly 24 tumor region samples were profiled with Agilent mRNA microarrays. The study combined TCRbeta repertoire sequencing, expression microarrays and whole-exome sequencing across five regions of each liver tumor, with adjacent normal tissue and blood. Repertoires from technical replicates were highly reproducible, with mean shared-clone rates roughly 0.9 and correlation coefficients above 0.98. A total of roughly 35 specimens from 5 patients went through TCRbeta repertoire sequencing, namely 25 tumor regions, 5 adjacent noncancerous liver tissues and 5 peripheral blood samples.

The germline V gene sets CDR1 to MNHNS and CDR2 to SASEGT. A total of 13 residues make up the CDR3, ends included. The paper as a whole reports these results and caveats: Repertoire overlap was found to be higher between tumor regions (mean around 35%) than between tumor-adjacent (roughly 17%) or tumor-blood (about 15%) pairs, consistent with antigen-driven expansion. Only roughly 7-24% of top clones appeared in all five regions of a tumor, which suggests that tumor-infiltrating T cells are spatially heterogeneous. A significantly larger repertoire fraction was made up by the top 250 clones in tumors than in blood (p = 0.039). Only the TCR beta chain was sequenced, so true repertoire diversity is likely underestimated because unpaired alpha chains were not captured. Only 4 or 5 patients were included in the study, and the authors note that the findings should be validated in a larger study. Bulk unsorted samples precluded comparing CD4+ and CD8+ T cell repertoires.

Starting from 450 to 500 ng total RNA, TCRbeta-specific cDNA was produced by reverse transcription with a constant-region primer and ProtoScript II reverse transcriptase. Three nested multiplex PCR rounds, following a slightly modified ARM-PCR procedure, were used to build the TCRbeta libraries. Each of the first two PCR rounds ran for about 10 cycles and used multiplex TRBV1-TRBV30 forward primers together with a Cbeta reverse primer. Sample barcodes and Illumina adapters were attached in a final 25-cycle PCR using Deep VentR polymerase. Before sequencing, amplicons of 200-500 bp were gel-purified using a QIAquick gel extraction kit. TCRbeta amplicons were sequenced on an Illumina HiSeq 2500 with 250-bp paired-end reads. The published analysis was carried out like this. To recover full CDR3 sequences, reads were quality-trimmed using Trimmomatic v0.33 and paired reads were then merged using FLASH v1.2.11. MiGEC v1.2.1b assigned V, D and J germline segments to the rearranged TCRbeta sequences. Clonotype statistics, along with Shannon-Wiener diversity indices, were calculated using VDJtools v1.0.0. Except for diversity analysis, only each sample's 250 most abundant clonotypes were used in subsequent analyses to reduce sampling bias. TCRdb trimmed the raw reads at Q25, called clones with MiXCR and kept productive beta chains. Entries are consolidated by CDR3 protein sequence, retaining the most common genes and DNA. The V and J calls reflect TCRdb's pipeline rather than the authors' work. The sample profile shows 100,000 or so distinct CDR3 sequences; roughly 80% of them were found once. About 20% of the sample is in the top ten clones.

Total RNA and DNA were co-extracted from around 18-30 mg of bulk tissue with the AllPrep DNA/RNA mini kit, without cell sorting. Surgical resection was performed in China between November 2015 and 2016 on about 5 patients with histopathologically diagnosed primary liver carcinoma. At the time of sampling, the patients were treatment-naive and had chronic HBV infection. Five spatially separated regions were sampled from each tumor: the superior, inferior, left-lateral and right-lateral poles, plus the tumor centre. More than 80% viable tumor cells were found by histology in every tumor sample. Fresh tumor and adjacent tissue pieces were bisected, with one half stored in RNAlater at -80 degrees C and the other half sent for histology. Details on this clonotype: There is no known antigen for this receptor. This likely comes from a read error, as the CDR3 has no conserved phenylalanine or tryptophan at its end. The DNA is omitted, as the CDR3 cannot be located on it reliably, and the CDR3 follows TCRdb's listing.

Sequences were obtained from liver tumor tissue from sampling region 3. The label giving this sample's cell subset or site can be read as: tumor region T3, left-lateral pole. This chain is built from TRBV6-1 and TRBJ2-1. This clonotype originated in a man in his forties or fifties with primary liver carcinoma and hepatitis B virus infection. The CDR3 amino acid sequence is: CASSERKNDEQFL.